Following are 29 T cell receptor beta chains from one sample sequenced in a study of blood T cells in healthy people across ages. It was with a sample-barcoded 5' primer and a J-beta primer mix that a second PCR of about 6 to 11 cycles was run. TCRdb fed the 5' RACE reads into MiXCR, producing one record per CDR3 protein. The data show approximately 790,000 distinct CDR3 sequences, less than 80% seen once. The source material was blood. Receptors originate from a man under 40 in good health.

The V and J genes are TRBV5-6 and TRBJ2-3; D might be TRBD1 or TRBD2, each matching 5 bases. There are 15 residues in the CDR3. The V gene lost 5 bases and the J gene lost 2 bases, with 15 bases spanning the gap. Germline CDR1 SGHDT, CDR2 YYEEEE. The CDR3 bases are TGTGCCAGCAGAAAGGGCACGGGGCTCACAGATACGCAGTATTTT. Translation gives CASRKGTGLTDTQYF.

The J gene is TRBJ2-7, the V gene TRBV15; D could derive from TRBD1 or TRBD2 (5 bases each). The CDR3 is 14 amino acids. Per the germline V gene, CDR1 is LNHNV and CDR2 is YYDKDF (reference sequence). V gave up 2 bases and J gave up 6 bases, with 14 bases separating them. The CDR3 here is CATSRRTRDGEQYF. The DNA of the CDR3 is TGTGCCACCAGCAGACGGACCAGGGACGGCGAGCAGTACTTC.

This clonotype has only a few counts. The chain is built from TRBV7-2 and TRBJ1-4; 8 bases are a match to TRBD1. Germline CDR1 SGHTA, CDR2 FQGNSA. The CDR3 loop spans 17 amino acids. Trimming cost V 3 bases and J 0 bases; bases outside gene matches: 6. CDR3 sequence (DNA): TGTGCCAGCAGCTTTGACAGGGGCATTGCAACTAATGAAAAACTGTTTTTT. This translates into CASSFDRGIATNEKLFF.

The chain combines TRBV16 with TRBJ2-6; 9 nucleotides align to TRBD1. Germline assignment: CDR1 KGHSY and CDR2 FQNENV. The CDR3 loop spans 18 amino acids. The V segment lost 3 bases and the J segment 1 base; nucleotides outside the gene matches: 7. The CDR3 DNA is TGTGCCAGCAGCCAGCTGGGACAGGGACTTTCTGGGGCCAACGTCCTGACTTTC. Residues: CASSQLGQGLSGANVLTF.

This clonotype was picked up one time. CDR3 DNA sequence: TGTGCCAGCAGTTTAATCGGGGAGGGTTTCTACGAGCAGTACTTC. Amino acids: CASSLIGEGFYEQYF. The chain is built from TRBV27 and TRBJ2-7; the match to TRBD2 covers 7 bases. The CDR3 contains 15 residues. Trimming cost V 2 bases and J 3 bases; bases outside gene matches: 7. From germline, CDR1 is MNHEY and CDR2 SMNVEV (reference sequence).

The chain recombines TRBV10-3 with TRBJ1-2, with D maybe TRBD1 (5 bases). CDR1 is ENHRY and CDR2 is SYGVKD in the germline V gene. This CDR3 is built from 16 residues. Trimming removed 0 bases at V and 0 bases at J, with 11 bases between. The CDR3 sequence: CAISESLQGANYGYTF. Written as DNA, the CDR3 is TGTGCCATCAGTGAGTCTCTTCAGGGAGCTAACTATGGCTACACCTTC.

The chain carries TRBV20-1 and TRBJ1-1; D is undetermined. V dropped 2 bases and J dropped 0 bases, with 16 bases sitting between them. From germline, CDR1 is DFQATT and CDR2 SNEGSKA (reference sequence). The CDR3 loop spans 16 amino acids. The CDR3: CSARSLLAGLNTEAFF. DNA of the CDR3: TGCAGTGCTAGATCTCTCCTAGCAGGATTGAACACTGAAGCTTTCTTT.

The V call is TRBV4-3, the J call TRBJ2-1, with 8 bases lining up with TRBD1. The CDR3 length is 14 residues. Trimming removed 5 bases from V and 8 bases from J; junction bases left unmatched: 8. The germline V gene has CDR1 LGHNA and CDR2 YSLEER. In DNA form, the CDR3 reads TGCGCCAGCAGCGGACAGGGATGGGGCGATGAGCAGTTCTTC. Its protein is CASSGQGWGDEQFF.

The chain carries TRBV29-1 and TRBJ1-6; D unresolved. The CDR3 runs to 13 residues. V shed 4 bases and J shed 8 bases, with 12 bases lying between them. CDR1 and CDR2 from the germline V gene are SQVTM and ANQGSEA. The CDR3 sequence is CSVATASDSPLHF. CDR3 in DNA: TGCAGCGTTGCTACGGCTTCTGATTCACCCCTCCACTTT.

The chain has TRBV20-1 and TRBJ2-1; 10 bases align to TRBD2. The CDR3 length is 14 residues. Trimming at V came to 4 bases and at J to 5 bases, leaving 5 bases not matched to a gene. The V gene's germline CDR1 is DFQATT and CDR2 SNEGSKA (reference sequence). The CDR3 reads CSATRTSGNNEQFF. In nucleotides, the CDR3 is TGCAGTGCTACCCGGACTAGCGGCAACAATGAGCAGTTCTTC.

The CDR3 here is CASSSFSGTGYEQYF. CDR3 coding DNA: TGTGCCAGCAGCTCATTCTCCGGGACAGGCTACGAGCAGTACTTC. The chain employs TRBV7-2 and TRBJ2-7, with 8 bases that match TRBD1. Trimming at V came to 4 bases and at J to 3 bases, leaving 8 bases not matched to a gene. The CDR3 runs to 15 residues. Looked up from germline, CDR1 is SGHTA and CDR2 is FQGNSA.

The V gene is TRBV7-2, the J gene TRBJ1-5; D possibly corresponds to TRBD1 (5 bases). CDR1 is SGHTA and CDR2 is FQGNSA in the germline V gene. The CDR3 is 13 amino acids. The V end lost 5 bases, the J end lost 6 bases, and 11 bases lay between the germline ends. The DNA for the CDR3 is TGTGCCAGCAGCCTAACGGGGACTCAGCCCCAGCATTTT. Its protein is CASSLTGTQPQHF.

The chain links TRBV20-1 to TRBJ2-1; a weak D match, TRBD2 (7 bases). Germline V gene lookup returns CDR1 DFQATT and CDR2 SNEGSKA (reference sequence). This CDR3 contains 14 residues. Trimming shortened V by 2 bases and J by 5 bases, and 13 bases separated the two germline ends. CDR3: CSARIAGANNEQFF. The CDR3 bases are TGCAGTGCTAGAATTGCGGGGGCCAACAATGAGCAGTTCTTC.

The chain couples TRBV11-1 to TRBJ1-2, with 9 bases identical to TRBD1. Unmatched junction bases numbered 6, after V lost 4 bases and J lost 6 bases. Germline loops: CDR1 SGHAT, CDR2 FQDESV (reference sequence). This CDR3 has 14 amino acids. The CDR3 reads CASSSGQGRHGYTF. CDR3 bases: TGTGCCAGCAGCTCCGGACAGGGGCGTCATGGCTACACCTTC.

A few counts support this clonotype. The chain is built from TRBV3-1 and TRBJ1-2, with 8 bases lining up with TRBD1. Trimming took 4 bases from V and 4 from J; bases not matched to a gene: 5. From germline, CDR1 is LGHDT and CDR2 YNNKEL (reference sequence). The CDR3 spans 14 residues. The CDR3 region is CASSPRDRTYGYTF. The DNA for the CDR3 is TGTGCCAGCAGCCCCCGGGACAGGACCTATGGCTACACCTTC.

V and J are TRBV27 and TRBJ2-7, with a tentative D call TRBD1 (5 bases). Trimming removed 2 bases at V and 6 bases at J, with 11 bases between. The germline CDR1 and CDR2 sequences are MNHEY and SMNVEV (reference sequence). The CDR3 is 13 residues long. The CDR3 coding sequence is TGTGCCAGCAGTTTAGGGGCCGTGCGCGAGCAGTACTTC. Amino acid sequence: CASSLGAVREQYF.

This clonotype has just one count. The CDR3 nucleotides are TGCGCCAGCAGCTTGAGTGGGAGGGGGAACAATGAGCAGTTCTTC. Protein sequence: CASSLSGRGNNEQFF. The chain links TRBV5-1 to TRBJ2-1; weak D call: TRBD2 (7 bases). This CDR3 is built from 15 residues. Germline CDR1 SGHRS, CDR2 YFSETQ. V was trimmed by 1 base and J by 5 bases, leaving 13 bases between them.

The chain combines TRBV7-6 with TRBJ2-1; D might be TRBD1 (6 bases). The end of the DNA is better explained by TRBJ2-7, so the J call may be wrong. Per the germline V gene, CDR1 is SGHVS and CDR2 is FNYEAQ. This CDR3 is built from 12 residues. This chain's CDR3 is CASSLAGAEQYF. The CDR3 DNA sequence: TGTGCCAGCAGCTTAGCGGGGGCCGAGCAGTACTTC.

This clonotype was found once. CDR3 DNA: TGTGCCAGCAGCCCCCGGAGGGTTGGGGACTCTGGGGCCAACGTCCTGACTTTC. Protein product: CASSPRRVGDSGANVLTF. V usage is TRBV14 and J usage is TRBJ2-6; the D gene is possibly TRBD2 (6 bases). The CDR3 length is 18 residues. The V and J ends lost 4 bases and 0 bases respectively, with 16 bases between them. Germline assignment: CDR1 SGHDN and CDR2 FVKESK.

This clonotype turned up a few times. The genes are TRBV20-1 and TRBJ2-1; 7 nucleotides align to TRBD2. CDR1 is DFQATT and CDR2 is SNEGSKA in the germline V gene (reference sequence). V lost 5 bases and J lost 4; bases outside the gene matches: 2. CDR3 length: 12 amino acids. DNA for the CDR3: TGCAGTGCTGTAGCGGGTTACAATGAGCAGTTCTTC. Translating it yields CSAVAGYNEQFF.

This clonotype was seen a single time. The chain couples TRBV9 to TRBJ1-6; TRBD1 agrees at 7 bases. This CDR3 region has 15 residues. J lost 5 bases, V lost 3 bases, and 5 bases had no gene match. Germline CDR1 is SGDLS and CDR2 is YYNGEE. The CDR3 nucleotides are TGTGCCAGCAGCGAGACAGGGAGGAATAATTCACCCCTCCACTTT. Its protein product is CASSETGRNNSPLHF.

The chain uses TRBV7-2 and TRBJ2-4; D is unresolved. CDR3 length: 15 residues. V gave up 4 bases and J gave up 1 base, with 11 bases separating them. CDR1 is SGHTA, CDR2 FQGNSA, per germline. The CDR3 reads CASSSPVVAKNIQYF. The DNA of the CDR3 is TGTGCCAGCAGCTCCCCGGTCGTCGCCAAAAACATTCAGTACTTC.

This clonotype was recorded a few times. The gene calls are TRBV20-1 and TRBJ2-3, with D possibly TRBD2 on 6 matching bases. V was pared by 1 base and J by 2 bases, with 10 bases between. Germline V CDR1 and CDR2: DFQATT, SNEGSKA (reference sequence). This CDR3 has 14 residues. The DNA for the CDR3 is TGCAGTGCTAGAGTGGGGGGACCCACAGATACGCAGTATTTT. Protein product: CSARVGGPTDTQYF.

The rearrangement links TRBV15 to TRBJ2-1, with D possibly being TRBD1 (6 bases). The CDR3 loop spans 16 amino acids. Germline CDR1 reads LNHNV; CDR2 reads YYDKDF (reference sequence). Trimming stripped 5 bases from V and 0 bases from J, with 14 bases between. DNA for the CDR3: TGTGCCACCAGCGCTTTGGGGGCAGTCTCCTACAATGAGCAGTTCTTC. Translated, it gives CATSALGAVSYNEQFF.

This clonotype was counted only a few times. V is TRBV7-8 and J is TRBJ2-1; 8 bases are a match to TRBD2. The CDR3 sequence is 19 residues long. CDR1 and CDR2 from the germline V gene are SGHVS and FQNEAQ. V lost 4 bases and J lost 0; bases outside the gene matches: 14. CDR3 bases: TGTGCCAGCAGCTCGATTCTTCAAAGCGGGGGCCTCTCCTACAATGAGCAGTTCTTC. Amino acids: CASSSILQSGGLSYNEQFF.

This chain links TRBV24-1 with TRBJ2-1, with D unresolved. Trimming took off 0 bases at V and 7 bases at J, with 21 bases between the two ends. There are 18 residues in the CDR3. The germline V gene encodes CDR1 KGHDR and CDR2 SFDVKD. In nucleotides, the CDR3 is TGTGCCACCAGTGATTTGCGGGCCGGTGGGCTCTATGGGAATGAGCAGTTCTTC. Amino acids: CATSDLRAGGLYGNEQFF.

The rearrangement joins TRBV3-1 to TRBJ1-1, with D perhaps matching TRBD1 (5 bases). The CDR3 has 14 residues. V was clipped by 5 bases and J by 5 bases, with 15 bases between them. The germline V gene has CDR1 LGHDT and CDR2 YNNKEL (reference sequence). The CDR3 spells CASSEQALETEAFF. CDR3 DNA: TGTGCCAGCAGCGAACAGGCCCTGGAGACTGAAGCTTTCTTT.

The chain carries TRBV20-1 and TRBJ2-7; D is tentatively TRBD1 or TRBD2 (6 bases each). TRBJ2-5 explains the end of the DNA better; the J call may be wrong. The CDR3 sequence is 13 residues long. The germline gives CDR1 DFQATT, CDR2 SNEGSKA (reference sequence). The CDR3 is CSAPATGRETQYF. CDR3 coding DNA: TGCAGTGCTCCAGCCACAGGGAGGGAGACCCAGTACTTC.

The chain's CDR3 is CASSLIAAPQETQYF. CDR3 bases: TGTGCCAGCAGCTTAATCGCGGCGCCCCAAGAGACCCAGTACTTC. The rearrangement links TRBV7-7 to TRBJ2-5; D is unresolved. This CDR3 has 15 residues. Germline CDR1 is SSHAT and CDR2 is FNYEAQ (reference sequence). Trimming removed 2 bases at V and 1 base at J, with 11 bases between.